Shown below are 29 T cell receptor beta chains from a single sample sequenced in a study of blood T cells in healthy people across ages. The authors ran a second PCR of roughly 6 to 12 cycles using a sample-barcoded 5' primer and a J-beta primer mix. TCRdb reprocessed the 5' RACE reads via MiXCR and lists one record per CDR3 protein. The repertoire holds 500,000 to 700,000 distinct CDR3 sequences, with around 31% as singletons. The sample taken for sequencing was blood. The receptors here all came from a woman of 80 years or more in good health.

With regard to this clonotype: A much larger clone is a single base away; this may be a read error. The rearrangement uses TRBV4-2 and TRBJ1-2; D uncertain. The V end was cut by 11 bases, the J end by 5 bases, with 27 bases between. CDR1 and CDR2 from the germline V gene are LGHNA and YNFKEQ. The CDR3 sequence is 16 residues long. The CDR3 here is CAYSQEIRPELYGYTF. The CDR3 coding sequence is TGTGCCTACAGCCAAGAGATTCGCCCAGAACTTTATGGCTACACCTTC.

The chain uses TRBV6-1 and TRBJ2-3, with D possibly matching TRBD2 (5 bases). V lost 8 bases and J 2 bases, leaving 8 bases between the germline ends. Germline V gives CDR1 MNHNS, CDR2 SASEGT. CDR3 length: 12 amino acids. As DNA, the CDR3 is TGTGCCAGCTCAGCGGTCACAGATACGCAGTATTTT. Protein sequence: CASSAVTDTQYF.

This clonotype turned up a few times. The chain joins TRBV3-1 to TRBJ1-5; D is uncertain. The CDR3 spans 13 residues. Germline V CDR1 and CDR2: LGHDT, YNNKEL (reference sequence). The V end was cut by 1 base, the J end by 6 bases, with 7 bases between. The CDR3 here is CASSQGLGQPQHF. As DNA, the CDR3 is TGTGCCAGCAGCCAAGGGTTGGGTCAGCCCCAGCATTTT.

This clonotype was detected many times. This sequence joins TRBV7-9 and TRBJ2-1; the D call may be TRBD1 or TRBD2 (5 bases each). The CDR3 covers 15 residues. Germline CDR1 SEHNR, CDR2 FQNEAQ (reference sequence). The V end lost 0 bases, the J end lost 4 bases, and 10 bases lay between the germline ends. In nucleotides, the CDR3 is TGTGCCAGCAGCTTAGCGGGGGTCCTTTACAATGAGCAGTTCTTC. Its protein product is CASSLAGVLYNEQFF.

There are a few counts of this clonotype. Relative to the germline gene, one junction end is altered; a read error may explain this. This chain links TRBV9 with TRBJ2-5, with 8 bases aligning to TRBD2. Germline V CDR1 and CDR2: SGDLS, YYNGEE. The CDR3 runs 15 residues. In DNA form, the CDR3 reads TGTACCAGCAGCGTAGACCGGGGGGGCCAAGAGACCCAGTACTTC. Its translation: CTSSVDRGGQETQYF.

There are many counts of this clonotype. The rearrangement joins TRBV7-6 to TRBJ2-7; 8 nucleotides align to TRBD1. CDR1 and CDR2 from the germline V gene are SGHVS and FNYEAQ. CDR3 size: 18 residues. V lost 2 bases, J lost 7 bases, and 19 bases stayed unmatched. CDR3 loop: CASSLFPPGQGFLEEQYF. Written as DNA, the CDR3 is TGTGCCAGCAGCTTATTCCCCCCCGGACAGGGTTTCCTGGAGGAGCAGTACTTC.

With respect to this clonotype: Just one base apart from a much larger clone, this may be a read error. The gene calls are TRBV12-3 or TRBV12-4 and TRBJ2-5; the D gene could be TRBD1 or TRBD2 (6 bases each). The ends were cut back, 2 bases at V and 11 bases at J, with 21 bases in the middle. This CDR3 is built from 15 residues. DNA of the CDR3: TGTGCCAGCAGTTTATCACAGGGTGGAGGGGTTGAGCAGTACTTC. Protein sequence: CASSLSQGGGVEQYF.

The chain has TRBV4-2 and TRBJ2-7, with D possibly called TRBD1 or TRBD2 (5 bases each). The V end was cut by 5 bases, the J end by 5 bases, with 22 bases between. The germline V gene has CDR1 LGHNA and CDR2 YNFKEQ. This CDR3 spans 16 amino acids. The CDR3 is CASSNGGDSYSHEQYF. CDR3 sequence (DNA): TGTGCCAGCAGCAATGGGGGAGACTCGTACAGCCACGAGCAGTACTTC.

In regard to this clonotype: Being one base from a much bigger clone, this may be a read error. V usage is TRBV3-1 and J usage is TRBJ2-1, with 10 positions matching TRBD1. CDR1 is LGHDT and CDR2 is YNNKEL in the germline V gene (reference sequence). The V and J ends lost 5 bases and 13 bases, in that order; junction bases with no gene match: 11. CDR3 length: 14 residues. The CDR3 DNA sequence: TGTGCCAGCAGCACGACAGGGGGCAGGGAGACCCAGTTCTTC. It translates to CASSTTGGRETQFF.

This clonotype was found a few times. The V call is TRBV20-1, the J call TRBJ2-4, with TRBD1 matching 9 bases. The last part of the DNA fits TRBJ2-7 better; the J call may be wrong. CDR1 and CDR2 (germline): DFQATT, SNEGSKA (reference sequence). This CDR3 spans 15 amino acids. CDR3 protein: CSARGGTGNPYEQYF. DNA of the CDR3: TGCAGTGCTAGAGGCGGGACAGGGAACCCCTACGAGCAGTACTTC.

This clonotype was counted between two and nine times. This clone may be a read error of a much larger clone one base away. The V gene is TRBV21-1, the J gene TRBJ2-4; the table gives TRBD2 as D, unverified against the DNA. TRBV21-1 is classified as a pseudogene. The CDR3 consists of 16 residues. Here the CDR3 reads CASNKGARGFKNIQYF. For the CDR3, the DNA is TGTGCCAGCAACAAAGGCGCGCGAGGGTTCAAAAACATTCAGTACTTC.

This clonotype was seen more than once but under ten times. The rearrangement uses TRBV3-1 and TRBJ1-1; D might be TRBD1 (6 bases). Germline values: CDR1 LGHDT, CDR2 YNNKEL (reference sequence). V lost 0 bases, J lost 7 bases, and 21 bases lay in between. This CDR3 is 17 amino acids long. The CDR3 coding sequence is TGTGCCAGCAGCCAAGATTTGAGTCCAGGGGTGGGGGGTGAAGCTTTCTTT. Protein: CASSQDLSPGVGGEAFF.

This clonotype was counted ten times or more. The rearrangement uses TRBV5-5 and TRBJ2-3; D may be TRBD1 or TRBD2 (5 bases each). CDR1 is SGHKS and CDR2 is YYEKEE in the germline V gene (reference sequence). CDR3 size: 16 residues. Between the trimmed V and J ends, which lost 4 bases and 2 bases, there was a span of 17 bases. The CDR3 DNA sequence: TGTGCCAGCAGCCCTGGGACGGGTCCGAACACAGATACGCAGTATTTT. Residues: CASSPGTGPNTDTQYF.

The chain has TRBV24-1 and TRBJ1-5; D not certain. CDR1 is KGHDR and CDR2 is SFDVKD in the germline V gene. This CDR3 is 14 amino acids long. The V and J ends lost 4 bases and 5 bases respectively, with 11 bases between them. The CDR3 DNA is TGTGCCACCAGTGAGGCCGGGCCTGATCAGCCCCAGCATTTT. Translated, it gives CATSEAGPDQPQHF.

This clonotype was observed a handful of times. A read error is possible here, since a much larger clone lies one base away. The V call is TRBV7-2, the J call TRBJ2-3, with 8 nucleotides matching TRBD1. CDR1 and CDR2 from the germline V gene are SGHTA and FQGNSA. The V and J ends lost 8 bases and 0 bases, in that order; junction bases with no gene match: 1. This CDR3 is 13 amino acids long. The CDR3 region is CASRDRSTDTQYF. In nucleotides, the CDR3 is TGTGCCAGCCGGGACAGGAGCACAGATACGCAGTATTTT.

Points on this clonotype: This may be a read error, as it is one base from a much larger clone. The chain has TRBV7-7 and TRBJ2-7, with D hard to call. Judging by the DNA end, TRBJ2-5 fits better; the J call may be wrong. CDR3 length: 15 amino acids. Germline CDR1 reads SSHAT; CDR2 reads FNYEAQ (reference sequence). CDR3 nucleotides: TGTGCCTGCACCCCGCAAGGGATCGATGGGGAGACCCAGTACTTC. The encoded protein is CACTPQGIDGETQYF.

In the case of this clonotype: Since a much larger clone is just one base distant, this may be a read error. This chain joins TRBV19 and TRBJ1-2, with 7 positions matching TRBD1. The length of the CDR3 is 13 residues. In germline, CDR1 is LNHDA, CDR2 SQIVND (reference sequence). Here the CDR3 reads CVSSQPRGTRYTF. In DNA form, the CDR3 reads TGTGTCAGTAGTCAACCCAGGGGGACTCGCTACACCTTC.

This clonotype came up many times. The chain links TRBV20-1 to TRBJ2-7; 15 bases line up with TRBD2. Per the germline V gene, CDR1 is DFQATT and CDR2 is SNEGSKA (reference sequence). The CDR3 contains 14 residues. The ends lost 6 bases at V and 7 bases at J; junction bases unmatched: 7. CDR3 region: CSARTSGGAKEQYF. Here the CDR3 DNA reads TGCAGTGCCAGGACTAGCGGGGGGGCGAAAGAGCAGTACTTC.

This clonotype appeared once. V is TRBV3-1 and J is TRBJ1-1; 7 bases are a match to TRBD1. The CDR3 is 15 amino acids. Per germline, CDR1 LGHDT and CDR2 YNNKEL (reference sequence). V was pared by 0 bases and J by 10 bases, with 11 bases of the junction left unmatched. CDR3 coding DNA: TGTGCCAGCAGCCAAGAACGAGGGGACAGCACCGTAGCTTTCTTT. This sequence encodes CASSQERGDSTVAFF.

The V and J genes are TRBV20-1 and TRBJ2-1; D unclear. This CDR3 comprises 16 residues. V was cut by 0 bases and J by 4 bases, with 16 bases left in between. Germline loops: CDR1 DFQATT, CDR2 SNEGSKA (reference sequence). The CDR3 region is CSARDRLGPYYNEQFF. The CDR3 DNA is TGCAGTGCTAGAGATCGGCTAGGGCCTTATTACAATGAGCAGTTCTTC.

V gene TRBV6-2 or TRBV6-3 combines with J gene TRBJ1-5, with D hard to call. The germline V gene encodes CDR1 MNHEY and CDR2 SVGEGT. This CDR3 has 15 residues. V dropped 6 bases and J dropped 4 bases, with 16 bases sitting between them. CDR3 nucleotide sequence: TGTGCCAGCAGAGATAACAAGGGCGGTAATCAGCCCCAGCATTTT. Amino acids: CASRDNKGGNQPQHF.

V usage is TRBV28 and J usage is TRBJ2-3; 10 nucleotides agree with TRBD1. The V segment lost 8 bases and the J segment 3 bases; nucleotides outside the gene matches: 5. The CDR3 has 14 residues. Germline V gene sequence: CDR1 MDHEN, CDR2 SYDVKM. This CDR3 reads CASGPGQGTDTQYF. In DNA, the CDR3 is TGTGCCAGCGGGCCGGGACAGGGGACAGATACGCAGTATTTT.

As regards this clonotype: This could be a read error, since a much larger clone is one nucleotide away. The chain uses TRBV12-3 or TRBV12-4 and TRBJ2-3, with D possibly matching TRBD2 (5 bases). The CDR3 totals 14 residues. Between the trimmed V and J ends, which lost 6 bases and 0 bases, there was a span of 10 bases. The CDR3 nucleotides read TGTGCCAGCAGGCGGGCGTTGAGCACAGATACGCAGTATTTT. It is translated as CASRRALSTDTQYF.

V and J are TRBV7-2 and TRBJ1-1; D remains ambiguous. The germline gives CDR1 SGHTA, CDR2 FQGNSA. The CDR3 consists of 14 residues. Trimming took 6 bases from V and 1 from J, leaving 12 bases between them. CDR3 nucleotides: TGTGCCAGCAGTCCGGCTCTGCCGAACACTGAAGCTTTCTTT. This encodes CASSPALPNTEAFF.

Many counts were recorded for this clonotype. CDR3 in amino acids: CSARDLEQTANYGYTF. CDR3 DNA sequence: TGCAGTGCTAGAGATCTAGAGCAGACCGCTAACTATGGCTACACCTTC. The chain is built from TRBV20-1 and TRBJ1-2; D unclear. The V end was cut by 0 bases, the J end by 0 bases, with 14 bases between. This CDR3 comprises 16 residues. Germline CDR1 is DFQATT and CDR2 is SNEGSKA (reference sequence).

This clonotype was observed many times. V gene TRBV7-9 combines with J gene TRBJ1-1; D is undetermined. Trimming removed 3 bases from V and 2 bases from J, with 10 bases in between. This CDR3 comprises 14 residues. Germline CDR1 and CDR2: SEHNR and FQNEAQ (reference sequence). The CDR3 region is CASSFGRGNTEAFF. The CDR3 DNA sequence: TGTGCCAGCAGCTTCGGCAGAGGCAACACTGAAGCTTTCTTT.

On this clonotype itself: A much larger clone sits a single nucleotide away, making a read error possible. CDR3 sequence: CASSPTPTLIGNEQYF. CDR3 sequence (DNA): TGTGCCAGCTCTCCCACCCCCACTCTGATAGGAAATGAGCAGTACTTC. The V and J genes are TRBV18 and TRBJ2-7; D is unclear. The CDR3 length is 16 residues. Germline assignment: CDR1 KGHSH and CDR2 LQKENI. With 6 bases removed from V and 7 bases from J, the gap between germline ends came to 25 bases.

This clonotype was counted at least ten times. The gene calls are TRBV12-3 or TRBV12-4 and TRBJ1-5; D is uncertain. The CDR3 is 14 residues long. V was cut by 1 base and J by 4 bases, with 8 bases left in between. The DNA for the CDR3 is TGTGCCAGCAGTTTAGGTGGAGAGAATCAGCCCCAGCATTTT. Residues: CASSLGGENQPQHF.

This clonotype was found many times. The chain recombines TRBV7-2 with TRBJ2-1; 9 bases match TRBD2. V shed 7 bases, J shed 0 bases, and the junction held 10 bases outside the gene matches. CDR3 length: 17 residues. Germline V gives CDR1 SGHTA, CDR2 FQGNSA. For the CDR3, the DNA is TGTGCCAGCACCCCCTGGGCTAGCGGGACCTCCTACAATGAGCAGTTCTTC. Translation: CASTPWASGTSYNEQFF.